The 11 T cell receptor beta chains in this list originate from one sample, sequenced in a study of tumor and adjacent non-tumor tissue in lung cancer. The template was RNA from unsorted bulk tissue. This non-tumor lung sample came from over 3 cm beyond the tumor edge. A modified ARM-PCR protocol with three rounds of nested PCR amplified TCRbeta. TCRdb processed the multiplex PCR reads anew with MiXCR; each CDR3 protein has one entry. This sample carries approximately 90,000 distinct CDR3 sequences, approximately 73% of them seen once, and the ten largest clones take just over 20%. The sample comprised distant non-tumor lung tissue. Receptors were obtained from a woman between 50 and 59 years old with non-small cell lung cancer.

The rearrangement joins TRBV11-2 to TRBJ1-1; no firm D call. The CDR3 length is 11 residues. V shed 5 bases and J shed 8 bases, with 9 bases lying between them. Per the germline V gene, CDR1 is SGHAT and CDR2 is FQNNGV. The CDR3, as DNA: TGTGCCAGCAGCCCGGACTCCGAAGCTTTCTTT. Translating it yields CASSPDSEAFF.

This clonotype showed up just a few times. A read error may be the cause here, since a much bigger clone is one base away. The CDR3 here is CAISAPVETVKVWIGELFF. DNA of the CDR3: TGTGCCATCAGTGCCCCGGTGGAGACAGTTAAAGTATGGATCGGGGAGCTGTTTTTT. The V call is TRBV10-3, the J call TRBJ2-2; TRBD1 is a possible D gene (5 bases). CDR3 length equals 19 residues. CDR1 is ENHRY and CDR2 is SYGVKD in the germline V gene. V lost 4 bases and J lost 7, with 28 bases in between.

This clonotype came up once. At one of its ends the junction is not consistent with the germline gene, which may arise from a read error. V and J are TRBV29-1 and TRBJ2-7; 9 bases match TRBD2. The CDR3 contains 13 residues. Germline values: CDR1 SQVTM, CDR2 ANQGSEA. The CDR3 here is CSVSSGIFAELYF. For the CDR3, the DNA is TGCAGTGTCTCTAGCGGGATCTTTGCCGAGCTGTACTTC.

The chain uses TRBV5-4 and TRBJ1-1; D is uncertain. Germline CDR1 and CDR2: SGHNT and YYREEE (reference sequence). CDR3 length: 14 residues. Here the CDR3 reads CYSSSEAVNTEAFF. DNA for the CDR3: TGTTACAGCAGCTCCGAGGCAGTGAACACTGAAGCTTTCTTT.

As for this clonotype: At one of its ends the junction is not consistent with the germline gene, which may arise from a read error. The chain links TRBV10-2 to TRBJ1-5; D is perhaps TRBD1 (5 bases). Germline assignment: CDR1 WSHSY and CDR2 SAAADI. The CDR3 is 14 residues long. The CDR3 DNA reads as TGCCCCAGCAGTGGGGCTGGTGCGCAACAGCCCCAACATTTT. Translated: CPSSGAGAQQPQHF.

This clonotype has ten or more counts. The chain couples TRBV27 to TRBJ2-1; D is possibly TRBD1 or TRBD2 (5 bases each). Germline values: CDR1 MNHEY, CDR2 SMNVEV (reference sequence). The germline V and J ends were trimmed by 6 bases and 2 bases, with 8 bases remaining between them. CDR3 length equals 13 residues. The CDR3 protein is CASSGTAYNEQFF. The CDR3, as DNA: TGTGCCAGCAGCGGGACCGCCTACAATGAGCAGTTCTTC.

This clonotype was counted between two and nine times. A much larger clone lies one base from this, so it may be a read error. The chain joins TRBV28 to TRBJ2-3, with 8 bases identical to TRBD1. This CDR3 comprises 14 residues. Trimming took 5 bases from V and 5 from J; bases not matched to a gene: 6. Germline CDR1 is MDHEN and CDR2 is SYDVKM. The CDR3 loop reads CASSGGQDRDTQYF. The DNA for the CDR3 is TGTGCCAGCAGTGGGGGACAGGACAGAGATACGCAGTATTTT. The full variable domain, in which reference TRBV28 and TRBJ2-3 provide the parts outside the CDR3, is DVKVTQSSRYLVKRTGEKVFLECVQDMDHENMFWYRQDPGLGLRLIYFSYDVKMKEKGDIPEGYSVSREKKERFSLILESASTNQTSMYLCASSGGQDRDTQYFGPGTRLTVL.

On this clonotype itself: An end of the junction does not agree with germline; a read error may underlie this. The gene calls are TRBV28 and TRBJ2-7; no clear D gene. CDR3 length: 16 residues. The V gene's germline CDR1 is MDHEN and CDR2 SYDVKM. The CDR3 DNA reads as TGTGCCAGCAGTCAAGGCAGTAGGGTTCCCCCTAACGAGCAGTATTTC. Encoded protein: CASSQGSRVPPNEQYF.

Of note for this clonotype: No conserved phenylalanine or tryptophan ends this CDR3, so it is likely a read error. No DNA is shown, since the ends of the CDR3 on it are uncertain; the CDR3 is the one TCRdb lists. The V call is TRBV11-2, the J call TRBJ2-3; TRBD1 is taken as the D call from the table, unchecked against the DNA. Including both end residues, the CDR3 is 16 amino acids long. CDR1 and CDR2 (germline): SGHAT, FQNNGV. The CDR3 sequence: CASSMWGQLATDTLYL.

Comments on this clonotype: Relative to the germline gene, one junction end is altered; a read error may explain this. The rearrangement joins TRBV10-2 to TRBJ2-3; a weak D match, TRBD2 (6 bases). CDR1 and CDR2 (germline): WSHSY, SAAADI. This CDR3 spans 13 amino acids. The CDR3 is CATRLVSIDTQYF. In DNA form, the CDR3 reads TGCGCCACTCGACTAGTTAGCATAGATACGCAGTATTTT.

The genes are TRBV29-1 and TRBJ2-3; the D is unclear. From germline, CDR1 is SQVTM and CDR2 ANQGSEA. This CDR3 spans 13 amino acids. The CDR3 spells CNMRTGATDTQYF. The CDR3 DNA reads TGCAACATGCGGACGGGCGCCACAGATACGCAGTATTTT.